The 24 T cell receptor beta chains given below trace back to one sample, sequenced in a study of T cells in Graves' hyperthyroidism and ophthalmopathy (dated 2019 in TCRdb). Libraries were constructed by multiplex PCR. The instrument given in TCRdb is Illumina HiSeq 2000. The TCR beta CDR3 regions were amplified from the RNA transcripts. A first-round RT-PCR of the TCR CDR3 used the HTBI primer set with the Qiagen OneStep RT-PCR kit. The public sequencing data were trimmed at Q25 with fastp and processed into clonotypes with MiXCR by TCRdb, which kept only in-frame beta chains. Rows are combined by CDR3 protein, so each entry shows the most common genes and DNA. The sample table holds 650,000 to 800,000 distinct CDR3 sequences, of which about 45% were seen once. The ten largest account for less than 9.5% of the sample. Input material: peripheral blood or thyroid tissue (not recorded which). Every receptor here comes from an adult man with Graves' disease, either hyperthyroidism or ophthalmopathy (not recorded which).

This clonotype has just a few counts. V is TRBV7-8 and J is TRBJ1-6; no reliable D call. Germline loops: CDR1 SGHVS, CDR2 FQNEAQ. V shed 5 bases and J shed 9 bases, with 11 bases lying between them. This CDR3 comprises 13 residues. As DNA, the CDR3 is TGTGCCAGCAGCCAAGTTGGCGGTTCACCCCTCCACTTT. It specifies CASSQVGGSPLHF.

On this clonotype itself: The germline gene is not matched at one end of the junction; a read error may be the cause. The chain is built from TRBV10-2 and TRBJ1-2; D ambiguous. The CDR3 runs to 13 residues. CDR1 WSHSY and CDR2 SAAADI come from the germline V gene. The CDR3, as DNA: TGCGCCAGCAGTGATCCCCCGAACTATGGCCACACCTTC. Residues: CASSDPPNYGHTF.

The CDR3 DNA follows: TGTGCCAGCAGCTTAGGACAGCTCAACACCGGGGAGCTGTTTTTT. It encodes CASSLGQLNTGELFF. This sequence joins TRBV7-9 and TRBJ2-2; TRBD1 is a possible D gene (5 bases). The CDR3 length is 15 residues. The V gene lost 1 base and the J gene lost 2 bases, with 8 bases spanning the gap. Germline lookup yields CDR1 SEHNR and CDR2 FQNEAQ (reference sequence).

This clonotype has a count of ten or more. V and J are TRBV7-9 and TRBJ2-7; 9 nucleotides agree with TRBD2. The germline V gene encodes CDR1 SEHNR and CDR2 FQNEAQ (reference sequence). The CDR3 runs to 13 residues. Trimming cost V 5 bases and J 6 bases; bases outside gene matches: 5. The CDR3 bases are TGTGCCAGCAGCCCCCCTAGCGGGACCGAGCAGTACTTC. It translates to CASSPPSGTEQYF.

The chain combines TRBV5-6 with TRBJ2-5; 8 bases line up with TRBD2. Trimming removed 0 bases from V and 0 bases from J; junction bases left unmatched: 1. CDR1 is SGHDT, CDR2 YYEEEE, per germline. This CDR3 is built from 15 residues. The CDR3 here is CASSLASGYQETQYF. The CDR3 DNA follows: TGTGCCAGCAGCTTGGCTAGCGGGTACCAAGAGACCCAGTACTTC.

This clonotype was seen at least ten times. The chain carries TRBV12-3 or TRBV12-4 and TRBJ1-1; a weak D match, TRBD1 (5 bases). Trimming removed 7 bases at V and 10 bases at J, with 16 bases between. This CDR3 is 12 amino acids long. DNA for the CDR3: TGTGCCAGCACCTGGGACTCTAGTGGAGCTTTCTTT. Its protein product is CASTWDSSGAFF.

This clonotype was observed once. The chain combines TRBV24-1 with TRBJ1-2; 7 nucleotides agree with TRBD1. This CDR3 is built from 12 residues. Germline CDR1 is KGHDR and CDR2 is SFDVKD. After removal of 6 bases from V and 6 bases from J, the junction contained 3 bases not matched to a gene. CDR3 coding DNA: TGTGCCACCAGTACGGGACAGCATGGCTACACCTTC. This gives the protein CATSTGQHGYTF.

J is TRBJ1-5 and V is TRBV19; D is unclear. Trimming removed 0 bases from V and 0 bases from J, with 12 bases in between. The CDR3 covers 17 residues. The germline V gene encodes CDR1 LNHDA and CDR2 SQIVND (reference sequence). This CDR3 is CASSIDRVPDSNQPQHF. In DNA form, the CDR3 reads TGTGCCAGTAGTATAGATCGGGTTCCCGATAGCAATCAGCCCCAGCATTTT.

There are many counts of this clonotype. The rearrangement links TRBV7-9 to TRBJ1-4; D is unclear. This CDR3 has 11 residues. Trimming took off 5 bases at V and 5 bases at J, with 3 bases between the two ends. In germline, CDR1 is SEHNR, CDR2 FQNEAQ (reference sequence). The CDR3 DNA is TGTGCCAGCAGCCCGAATGAAAAACTGTTTTTT. As protein: CASSPNEKLFF.

In its sample, this clonotype was seen a few times. The chain has TRBV7-8 and TRBJ1-2; weak D call: TRBD1 (5 bases). Trimming took off 2 bases at V and 4 bases at J, with 14 bases between the two ends. Germline loops: CDR1 SGHVS, CDR2 FQNEAQ. The CDR3 extends over 15 amino acids. The CDR3 sequence: CASSLSSGAFYGYTF. The CDR3 DNA is TGTGCCAGCAGCTTAAGCAGTGGGGCCTTCTATGGCTACACCTTC.

The V gene is TRBV12-5, the J gene TRBJ1-2, with D possibly matching TRBD1 (5 bases). Germline-derived CDR1 and CDR2 are LGHNT and FRNRAP. The CDR3 extends over 16 amino acids. The germline V and J ends were trimmed by 3 bases and 0 bases, with 14 bases remaining between them. CDR3 amino acids: CASGFHDRRSNYGYTF. The CDR3 coding sequence is TGTGCTAGTGGTTTCCACGACAGACGCTCTAACTATGGCTACACCTTC. The whole variable domain, remainder taken from reference TRBV12-5 and TRBJ1-2, is DARVTQTPRHKVTEMGQEVTMRCQPILGHNTVFWYRQTMMQGLELLAYFRNRAPLDDSGMPKDRFSAEMPDATLATLKIQPSEPRDSAVYFCASGFHDRRSNYGYTFGSGTRLTVV.

J is TRBJ2-7 and V is TRBV20-1; TRBD1 matches 7 bases. Losses at the gene ends were 1 base for V and 3 bases for J; bases not matched to a gene: 6. Germline-derived CDR1 and CDR2 are DFQATT and SNEGSKA (reference sequence). The length of the CDR3 is 14 residues. The CDR3 spells CSARAGQELYEQYF. The DNA of the CDR3 is TGCAGTGCTAGAGCTGGACAGGAACTCTACGAGCAGTACTTC.

The J gene is TRBJ1-1, the V gene TRBV7-9; TRBD1 matches at 10 bases. This CDR3 is built from 15 residues. Germline V gene lookup returns CDR1 SEHNR and CDR2 FQNEAQ (reference sequence). With V trimmed by 3 bases and J by 3 bases, 4 bases remained unmatched. The DNA of the CDR3 is TGTGCCAGCAGCTTGGACGGGACAGGGGACACTGAAGCTTTCTTT. Translated: CASSLDGTGDTEAFF.

This clonotype was observed a handful of times. The chain couples TRBV7-9 to TRBJ1-2, with a possible D match to TRBD1 (5 bases). The CDR3 spans 13 residues. V lost 2 bases, J lost 6 bases, and 10 bases lay in between. The V gene's germline CDR1 is SEHNR and CDR2 FQNEAQ (reference sequence). The CDR3 bases are TGTGCCAGCAGCTTATCAGGGCGGGATGGCTACACCTTC. Its protein is CASSLSGRDGYTF.

The V and J genes are TRBV25-1 and TRBJ1-6; 9 nucleotides line up with TRBD1. The CDR3 contains 16 residues. Trimming cost V 6 bases and J 6 bases; bases outside gene matches: 9. CDR1 MGHDK and CDR2 SYGVNS come from the germline V gene. DNA of the CDR3: TGTGCCAGCAGCGAAGGGACAGGGTTCAGTAATTCACCCCTCCACTTT. Translation: CASSEGTGFSNSPLHF.

This chain connects TRBV19 to TRBJ1-2; 9 nucleotides align to TRBD1. Germline CDR1 reads LNHDA; CDR2 reads SQIVND (reference sequence). Germline trimming cut 5 bases from V and 1 base from J; bases unmatched to any gene: 11. CDR3 size: 17 residues. The DNA for the CDR3 is TGTGCCAGTAGTCCCCGGGGGGACAGGGCGAATAACTATGGCTACACCTTC. It yields the protein CASSPRGDRANNYGYTF.

This clonotype occurred a few times. The chain employs TRBV20-1 and TRBJ1-4; the match to TRBD1 covers 7 bases. The germline V gene has CDR1 DFQATT and CDR2 SNEGSKA (reference sequence). This CDR3 comprises 15 residues. V lost 4 bases to trimming and J lost 0 bases; unmatched junction nucleotides: 5. For the CDR3, the DNA is TGCAGTGCTACCCGGGACAGCGCAACTAATGAAAAACTGTTTTTT. Its protein is CSATRDSATNEKLFF.

This chain uses TRBV10-3 with TRBJ1-1; D perhaps matches TRBD1 (5 bases). The CDR3 contains 12 residues. Germline V gives CDR1 ENHRY, CDR2 SYGVKD. With 5 bases removed from V and 6 bases from J, the gap between germline ends came to 10 bases. CDR3 protein: CAISTTTAEAFF. The DNA of the CDR3 is TGTGCCATCAGTACTACGACAGCTGAAGCTTTCTTT.

The V gene is TRBV2, the J gene TRBJ1-2; D perhaps matches TRBD1 (6 bases). CDR1 SNHLY and CDR2 FYNNEI come from the germline V gene. This CDR3 spans 16 amino acids. Trimming pared 5 bases from V and 2 bases from J, leaving 18 bases between. The CDR3 spells CASSRPGEAGNYGYTF. The CDR3 DNA follows: TGTGCCAGCAGTCGGCCAGGGGAAGCTGGAAACTATGGCTACACCTTC. The full variable domain, its missing parts supplied by reference TRBV2 and TRBJ1-2, is EPEVTQTPSHQVTQMGQEVILRCVPISNHLYFYWYRQILGQKVEFLVSFYNNEISEKSEIFDDQFSVERPDGSNFTLKIRSTKLEDSAMYFCASSRPGEAGNYGYTFGSGTRLTVV.

Remarks on this clonotype: The final CDR3 position lacks the conserved phenylalanine or tryptophan, pointing to a likely read error. No DNA is shown, since the ends of the CDR3 on it are uncertain; the CDR3 is the one TCRdb lists. The chain combines TRBV6-1 with TRBJ1-3; the D call in the table, TRBD1, was not verified against the DNA. The CDR3 totals 9 residues, both ends included. CDR1 and CDR2 from the germline V gene are MNHNS and SASEGT. This CDR3 is CAISEAQGA.

Turning to this clonotype: One end of the junction varies from germline; a read error may be responsible. The rearrangement joins TRBV19 to TRBJ1-6, with 9 bases lining up with TRBD1. This CDR3 is 15 amino acids long. Germline-derived CDR1 and CDR2 are LNHDA and SQIVND (reference sequence). The CDR3 nucleotides are TGTGCCAGTAGTTTCGACAGGGGGAGAAATTCACCCCCCCACTTT. This codes for CASSFDRGRNSPPHF.

CDR3 nucleotides: TGTGCCAGCAGCTCCCAGACAGGGGGCAACTATGGCTACACCTTC. It translates to CASSSQTGGNYGYTF. This chain uses TRBV25-1 with TRBJ1-2; 10 bases line up with TRBD1. The CDR3 runs to 15 residues. Germline V CDR1 and CDR2: MGHDK, SYGVNS. Trimming took 6 bases from V and 2 from J; bases not matched to a gene: 6.

This chain connects TRBV15 to TRBJ2-5; D unclear. The CDR3 consists of 14 residues. Trimming removed 3 bases at V and 4 bases at J, with 12 bases between. Germline V lookup: CDR1 LNHNV, CDR2 YYDKDF (reference sequence). The CDR3 nucleotides are TGTGCCACCAGCAGCCCCCGGACGGGAGAGACCCAGTACTTC. Translating it yields CATSSPRTGETQYF.

V is TRBV5-1 and J is TRBJ1-4; D may be TRBD1 (6 bases). The CDR3 extends over 16 amino acids. Germline CDR1 and CDR2: SGHRS and YFSETQ. V dropped 0 bases and J dropped 6 bases, with 15 bases sitting between them. In DNA, the CDR3 is TGCGCCAGCAGCTTGGCTTTTACAGGGATTGATGAAAAACTGTTTTTT. Translated, it gives CASSLAFTGIDEKLFF.